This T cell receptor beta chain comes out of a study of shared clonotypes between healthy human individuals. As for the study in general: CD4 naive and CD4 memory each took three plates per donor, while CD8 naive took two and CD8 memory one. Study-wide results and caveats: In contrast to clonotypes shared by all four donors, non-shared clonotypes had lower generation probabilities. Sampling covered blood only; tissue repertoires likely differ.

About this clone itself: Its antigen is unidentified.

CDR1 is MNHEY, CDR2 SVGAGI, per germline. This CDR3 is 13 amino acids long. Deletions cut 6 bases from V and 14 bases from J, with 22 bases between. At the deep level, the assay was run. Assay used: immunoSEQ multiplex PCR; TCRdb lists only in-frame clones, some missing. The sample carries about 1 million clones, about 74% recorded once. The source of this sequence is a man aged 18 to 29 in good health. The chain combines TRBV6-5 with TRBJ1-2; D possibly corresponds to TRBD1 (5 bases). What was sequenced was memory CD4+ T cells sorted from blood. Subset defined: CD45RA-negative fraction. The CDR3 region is CASRNRDSLSGTF. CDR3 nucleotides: TGTGCCAGCAGAAACCGGGACTCCCTGTCAGGAACCTTC.